This paragraph covers one T cell receptor beta chain sequence. This sample stems from a study of identical twins. Through template switching, a universal primer site was introduced, and the cDNA contained unique molecular identifiers. MiXCR, run by TCRdb on the 5' RACE reads, gives a single entry per CDR3 protein. The sample records approximately 490,000 distinct CDR3 sequences, about 22% being singletons. Trimming removed 5 bases from V and 4 bases from J, with 12 bases in between. This CDR3 region has 13 residues. This sample was shared with a second study, whose subject was yellow fever vaccine responses in identical twins.

The clonotype was recovered from a woman between 18 and 29 years old in good health. Sequenced: CD4+ T cells sorted from blood. This chain uses TRBV12-3 or TRBV12-4 with TRBJ2-7, with D perhaps TRBD1 (5 bases). CDR3 sequence: CASSTQGQYEQYV. CDR3 sequence (DNA): TGTGCCAGCAGTACCCAGGGTCAGTACGAGCAGTACGTC.